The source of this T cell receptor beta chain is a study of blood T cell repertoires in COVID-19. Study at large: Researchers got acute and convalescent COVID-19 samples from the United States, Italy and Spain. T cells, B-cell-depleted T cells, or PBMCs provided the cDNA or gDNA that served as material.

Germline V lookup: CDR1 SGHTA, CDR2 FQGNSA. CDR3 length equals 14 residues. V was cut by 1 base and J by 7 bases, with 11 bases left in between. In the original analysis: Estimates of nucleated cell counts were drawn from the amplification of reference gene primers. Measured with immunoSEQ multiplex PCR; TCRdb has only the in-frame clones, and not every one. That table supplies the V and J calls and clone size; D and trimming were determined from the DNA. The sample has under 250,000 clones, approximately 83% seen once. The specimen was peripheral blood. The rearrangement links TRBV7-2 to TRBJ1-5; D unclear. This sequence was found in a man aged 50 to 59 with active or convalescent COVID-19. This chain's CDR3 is CASSLVSSGQPQHF. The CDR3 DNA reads TGTGCCAGCAGCTTAGTGTCCTCGGGGCAGCCCCAGCATTTT.